What follows are 18 T cell receptor beta chains derived from one specimen sequenced in a study of T cells in Graves' hyperthyroidism and ophthalmopathy. RNA transcripts yielded amplified TCR beta CDR3 regions. Carried out on the TCR CDR3, a first-round RT-PCR used the HTBI primer set. TCRdb independently ran MiXCR on the multiplex PCR reads; one entry per CDR3 protein. This repertoire shows hundreds of thousands of distinct CDR3 sequences, roughly 40% found once; its top ten account for 8.9%. Material: blood. The receptors come from a man younger than 30 with Graves' hyperthyroidism.

The chain has TRBV12-3 or TRBV12-4 and TRBJ1-5; unclear D gene. With 3 bases removed from V and 10 bases from J, the gap between germline ends came to 10 bases. This CDR3 region has 12 residues. The CDR3, as DNA: TGTGCCAGCAGTTTTAGCGGGCACCCCCAGCATTTT. Translating it yields CASSFSGHPQHF.

The rearrangement links TRBV2 to TRBJ2-7; D not resolved. The V gene lost 2 bases and the J gene lost 2 bases, with 10 bases spanning the gap. Germline assignment: CDR1 SNHLY and CDR2 FYNNEI. The CDR3 runs 14 residues. Here the CDR3 reads CASSERAATYEQYF. The CDR3 bases are TGTGCCAGCAGTGAAAGGGCCGCCACCTACGAGCAGTACTTC.

As for this clonotype: The junction does not match germline at one end; this may be a read error. V and J are TRBV10-3 and TRBJ2-7, with 15 nucleotides matching TRBD2. In germline, CDR1 is ENHRY, CDR2 SYGVKD. This CDR3 region has 11 residues. The CDR3 DNA is TGTGCCATCAGAGGGACTAGCGGGGGGTTCTTC. Protein product: CAIRGTSGGFF.

As concerns this clonotype: One junction end does not reproduce the germline sequence, and a read error may be involved. The chain is built from TRBV29-1 and TRBJ2-3; D is uncertain. The CDR3 runs to 10 residues. The germline CDR1 and CDR2 sequences are SQVTM and ANQGSEA. CDR3: CSVEVDTQYF. In DNA, the CDR3 is TGCAGCGTAGAAGTGGATACGCAGTATTTT.

This clonotype came up a few times. The chain combines TRBV20-1 with TRBJ2-2, with 13 bases fitting TRBD2. There are 14 residues in the CDR3. CDR1 is DFQATT, CDR2 SNEGSKA, per germline (reference sequence). V was clipped by 5 bases and J by 7 bases; unmatched bases: 4. This CDR3 reads CSAGGLAGVGELFF. The CDR3 nucleotides are TGCAGTGCTGGCGGACTAGCGGGAGTCGGGGAGCTGTTTTTT.

This clonotype was counted only a few times. The chain uses TRBV7-9 and TRBJ1-1; possible D gene TRBD1, 6 bases. The CDR3 runs 13 residues. Germline V gene sequence: CDR1 SEHNR, CDR2 FQNEAQ (reference sequence). V was trimmed by 6 bases and J by 4 bases, leaving 12 bases between them. The CDR3 sequence is CASSYRVTTEAFF. In nucleotides, the CDR3 is TGTGCCAGCAGTTACAGGGTAACCACTGAAGCTTTCTTT.

The chain couples TRBV7-9 to TRBJ2-2, with D possibly being TRBD2 (5 bases). The germline V and J ends were trimmed by 6 bases and 4 bases, with 15 bases remaining between them. This CDR3 contains 15 residues. Germline V gene sequence: CDR1 SEHNR, CDR2 FQNEAQ (reference sequence). For the CDR3, the DNA is TGTGCCAGCAGTCGTTTGTGGGGAGTCACCGGGGAGCTGTTTTTT. This encodes CASSRLWGVTGELFF.

This clonotype was found a few times. The chain couples TRBV7-6 to TRBJ2-7; tentatively, D is TRBD1 (6 bases). This CDR3 is built from 13 residues. The germline V and J ends were trimmed by 0 bases and 6 bases, with 9 bases remaining between them. Germline V gene sequence: CDR1 SGHVS, CDR2 FNYEAQ. This CDR3 reads CASSLATGSEQYF. The DNA of the CDR3 is TGTGCCAGCAGCTTAGCCACAGGGAGCGAGCAGTACTTC.

This rearrangement joins TRBV6-5 to TRBJ1-1; D is unresolved. The ends were cut back, 2 bases at V and 4 bases at J, with 8 bases in the middle. Per the germline V gene, CDR1 is MNHEY and CDR2 is SVGAGI. The CDR3 is 13 residues long. The CDR3 coding sequence is TGTGCCAGCAGTTACGGATGGAGCACTGAAGCTTTCTTT. Translating it yields CASSYGWSTEAFF.

This clonotype was observed many times. The gene calls are TRBV19 and TRBJ2-7, with TRBD2 matching over 7 bases. Germline trimming cut 3 bases from V and 2 bases from J; bases unmatched to any gene: 1. Germline-derived CDR1 and CDR2 are LNHDA and SQIVND (reference sequence). This CDR3 is 13 amino acids long. The CDR3 spells CASSIGGTYEQYF. DNA for the CDR3: TGTGCCAGTAGTATCGGGGGGACCTACGAGCAGTACTTC.

This clonotype has only a few counts. The chain links TRBV5-5 to TRBJ1-5, with TRBD1 as a possible D gene (6 bases). The CDR3 consists of 19 residues. V was trimmed by 0 bases and J by 7 bases, leaving 26 bases between them. Germline CDR1 and CDR2: SGHKS and YYEKEE (reference sequence). The CDR3: CASSLEHSGVSSKGQPQHF. The CDR3 bases are TGTGCCAGCAGCTTGGAGCATTCAGGGGTATCCTCCAAGGGGCAGCCCCAGCATTTT. The complete variable domain, with remaining parts taken from reference TRBV5-5 and TRBJ1-5, reads DAGVTQSPTHLIKTRGQQVTLRCSPISGHKSVSWYQQVLGQGPQFIFQYYEKEERGRGNFPDRFSARQFPNYSSELNVNALLLGDSALYLCASSLEHSGVSSKGQPQHFGDGTRLSIL.

With regard to this clonotype: The CDR3 carries no conserved terminal phenylalanine or tryptophan, so it likely arises from a read error. The chain links TRBV12-3 or TRBV12-4 to TRBJ1-5, with D maybe TRBD1 (5 bases). The CDR3 is made up of 14 amino acids. Trimming removed 1 base from V and 6 bases from J, with 10 bases in between. CDR3 nucleotides: TGTGCCAGCAGTTTAGAGACAGCTTTTCAGCCCCAGCATCTT. This sequence encodes CASSLETAFQPQHL.

A remark on this clonotype: Given a much more abundant clone one base away, this may be a read error. This likely comes from a read error, as the CDR3 has no conserved phenylalanine or tryptophan at its end. This chain connects TRBV5-4 to TRBJ2-5; D might be TRBD1 (5 bases). Germline-derived CDR1 and CDR2 are SGHNT and YYREEE (reference sequence). The length of the CDR3 is 14 residues. The CDR3 sequence is CASSLDSRKETQYL. CDR3 coding DNA: TGTGCTAGCAGCCTAGACAGCCGTAAGGAGACCCAGTACCTC.

This rearrangement joins TRBV20-1 to TRBJ1-5, with D unclear. The germline V gene has CDR1 DFQATT and CDR2 SNEGSKA (reference sequence). The CDR3 sequence is 12 residues long. V lost 8 bases, J lost 5 bases, and 13 bases lay in between. The CDR3 nucleotides read TGCAGTACCGACCCCAGCCATCAGCCCCAGCATTTT. Translated: CSTDPSHQPQHF.

This chain links TRBV5-6 with TRBJ2-7; TRBD2 matches at 10 bases. The V gene's germline CDR1 is SGHDT and CDR2 YYEEEE. With 0 bases clipped from V and 0 bases from J, the junction kept 6 bases outside the gene matches. This CDR3 region has 17 residues. As DNA, the CDR3 is TGTGCCAGCAGCTTGGGACTAGCGGGTACCATCTCCTACGAGCAGTACTTC. Amino acid sequence: CASSLGLAGTISYEQYF.

The gene calls are TRBV20-1 and TRBJ2-7, with D possibly being TRBD2 (5 bases). The V gene lost 4 bases and the J gene lost 6 bases, with 19 bases spanning the gap. Germline-derived CDR1 and CDR2 are DFQATT and SNEGSKA (reference sequence). The CDR3 loop spans 14 amino acids. The CDR3 here is CSATRELSPPEQYF. The CDR3 coding sequence is TGCAGTGCTACACGGGAACTCTCCCCCCCCGAGCAGTACTTC.

This clonotype came up a few times. The chain links TRBV6-2 or TRBV6-3 to TRBJ2-6; D is undetermined. Germline loops: CDR1 MNHEY, CDR2 SVGEGT. The V gene lost 2 bases and the J gene lost 0 bases, with 8 bases spanning the gap. There are 16 residues in the CDR3. The CDR3 region is CASSYDGSSGANVLTF. The CDR3 bases are TGTGCCAGCAGTTACGACGGCAGCTCTGGGGCCAACGTCCTGACTTTC.

This clonotype occurred a few times. V gene TRBV5-1 combines with J gene TRBJ2-5, with 8 bases matching TRBD1. In germline, CDR1 is SGHRS, CDR2 YFSETQ. This CDR3 contains 15 residues. J gave up 5 bases and V 0 bases, and 6 bases lay outside the gene matches. The CDR3 loop reads CASSLAATGAETQYF. The CDR3 nucleotides are TGCGCCAGCAGCTTGGCCGCGACAGGGGCCGAGACCCAGTACTTC.